This T cell receptor beta chain was sequenced during a study of tumor-infiltrating lymphocytes in primary liver carcinoma. TCR beta cDNA was made from 400 to 500 ng total RNA with a constant-region primer. Library construction for TCR beta comprised three nested multiplex PCR rounds performed with slightly modified ARM-PCR. Each of the first two PCR rounds ran 9 to 11 cycles with TRBV1-TRBV30 forward and C-beta reverse primers. TCRdb re-analysed the multiplex PCR reads in MiXCR, keeping a single row per CDR3 protein. This table holds roughly 190,000 distinct CDR3 sequences, roughly 80% found once. This CDR3 is built from 13 residues. Germline assignment: CDR1 SQVTM and CDR2 ANQGSEA. As regards this clonotype: At one end the junction does not follow the germline gene, possibly because of a read error.

Unsorted bulk tissue, about 19-32 mg of it, served as the source for co-extraction of RNA and DNA. This receptor was taken from a man aged 35 to 55 with primary liver carcinoma and hepatitis B virus infection. The genes are TRBV29-1 and TRBJ2-3; 8 bases are shared with TRBD2. The sample taken for sequencing was tumor tissue from primary liver carcinoma. In nucleotides, the CDR3 is TGTAGCGCCCAGCGGGGGAGCACAGATACGCAGTATTTT. Translated: CSAQRGSTDTQYF.